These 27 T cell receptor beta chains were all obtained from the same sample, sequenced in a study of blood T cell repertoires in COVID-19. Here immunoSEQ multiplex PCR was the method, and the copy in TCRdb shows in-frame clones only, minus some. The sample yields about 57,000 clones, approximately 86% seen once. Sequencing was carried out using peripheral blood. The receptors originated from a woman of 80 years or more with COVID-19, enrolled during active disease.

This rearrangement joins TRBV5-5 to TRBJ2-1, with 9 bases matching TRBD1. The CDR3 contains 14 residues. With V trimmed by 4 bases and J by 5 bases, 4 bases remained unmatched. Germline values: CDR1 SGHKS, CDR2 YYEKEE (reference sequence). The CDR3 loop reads CASSRGQGNNEQFF. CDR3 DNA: TGTGCCAGCAGCAGGGGACAGGGAAACAATGAGCAGTTCTTC.

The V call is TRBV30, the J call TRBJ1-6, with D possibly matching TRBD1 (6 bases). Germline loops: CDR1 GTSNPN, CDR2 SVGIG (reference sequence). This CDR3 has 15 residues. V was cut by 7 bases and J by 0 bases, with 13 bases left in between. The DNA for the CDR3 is TGTGCCTTCAGGGGAGGGAGCTCCTATAATTCACCCCTCCACTTT. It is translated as CAFRGGSSYNSPLHF.

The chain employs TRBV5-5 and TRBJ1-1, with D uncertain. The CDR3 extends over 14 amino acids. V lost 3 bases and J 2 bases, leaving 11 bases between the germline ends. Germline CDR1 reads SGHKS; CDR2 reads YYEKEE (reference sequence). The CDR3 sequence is CASSSLSGNTEAFF. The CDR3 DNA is TGTGCCAGCAGCTCTCTATCAGGCAACACTGAAGCTTTCTTT.

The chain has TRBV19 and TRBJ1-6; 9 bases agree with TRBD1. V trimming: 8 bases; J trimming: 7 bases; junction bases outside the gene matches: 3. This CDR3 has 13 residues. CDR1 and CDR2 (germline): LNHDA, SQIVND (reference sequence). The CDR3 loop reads CASGQGNNSPLHF. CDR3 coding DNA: TGTGCCAGTGGACAGGGGAACAATTCACCCCTCCACTTT.

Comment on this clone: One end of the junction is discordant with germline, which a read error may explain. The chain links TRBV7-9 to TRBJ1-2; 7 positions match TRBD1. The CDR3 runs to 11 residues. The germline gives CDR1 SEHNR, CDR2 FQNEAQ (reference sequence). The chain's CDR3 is CASSLGDSTRF. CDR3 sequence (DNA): TGTGCCAGCAGCTTAGGGGACAGTACGCGCTTC.

CDR3 protein: CASRQTGNTIYF. In DNA, the CDR3 is TGTGCCAGCAGACAGACGGGAAACACCATATATTTT. The chain uses TRBV2 and TRBJ1-3; D is uncertain. The CDR3 runs to 12 residues. The germline gives CDR1 SNHLY, CDR2 FYNNEI. Trimming took 6 bases from V and 4 from J, leaving 7 bases between them.

The CDR3 region has the DNA TGTGCCAGCAGCTTCAGGTTTTCGAGCGGGGGCGGGAATGAGCAGTTCTTC. Its translation is CASSFRFSSGGGNEQFF. The chain employs TRBV5-4 and TRBJ2-1; 8 bases are shared with TRBD2. Germline V gene lookup returns CDR1 SGHNT and CDR2 YYREEE (reference sequence). With 2 bases clipped from V and 7 bases from J, the junction kept 14 bases outside the gene matches. The CDR3 is 17 residues long.

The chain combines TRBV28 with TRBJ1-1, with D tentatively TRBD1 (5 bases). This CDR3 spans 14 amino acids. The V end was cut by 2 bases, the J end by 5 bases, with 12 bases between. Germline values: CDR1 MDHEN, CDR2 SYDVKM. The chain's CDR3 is CASSLGGSRTEAFF. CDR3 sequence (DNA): TGTGCCAGCAGTTTAGGGGGGTCGAGAACTGAAGCTTTCTTT.

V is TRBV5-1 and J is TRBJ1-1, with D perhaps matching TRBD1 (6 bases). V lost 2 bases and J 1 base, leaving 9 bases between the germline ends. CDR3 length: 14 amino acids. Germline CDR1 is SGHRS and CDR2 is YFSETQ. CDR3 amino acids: CASSFGQSNTEAFF. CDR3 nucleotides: TGCGCCAGCAGCTTCGGACAGTCGAACACTGAAGCTTTCTTT.

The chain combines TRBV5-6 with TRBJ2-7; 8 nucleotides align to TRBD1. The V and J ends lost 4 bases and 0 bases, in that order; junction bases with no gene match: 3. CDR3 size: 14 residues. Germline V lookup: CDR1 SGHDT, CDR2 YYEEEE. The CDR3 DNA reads TGTGCCAGCAGCCTAGGACAGGGCTCCTACGAGCAGTACTTC. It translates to CASSLGQGSYEQYF.

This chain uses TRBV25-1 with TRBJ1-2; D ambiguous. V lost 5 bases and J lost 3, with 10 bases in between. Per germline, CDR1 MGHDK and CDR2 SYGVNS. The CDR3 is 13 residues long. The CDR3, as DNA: TGTGCCAGCAGTTTGGTCGGTGACTATGGCTACACCTTC. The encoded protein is CASSLVGDYGYTF.

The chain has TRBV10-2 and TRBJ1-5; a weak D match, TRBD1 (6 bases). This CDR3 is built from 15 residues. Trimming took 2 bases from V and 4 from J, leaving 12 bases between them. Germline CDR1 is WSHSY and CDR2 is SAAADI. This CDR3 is CASSEGGGANQPQHF. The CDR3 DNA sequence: TGCGCCAGCAGTGAGGGTGGGGGGGCAAATCAGCCCCAGCATTTT.

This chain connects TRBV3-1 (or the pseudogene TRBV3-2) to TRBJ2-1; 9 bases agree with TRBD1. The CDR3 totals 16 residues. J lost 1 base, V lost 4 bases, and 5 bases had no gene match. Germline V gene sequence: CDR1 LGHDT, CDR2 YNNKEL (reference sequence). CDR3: CASSPTGGKSYNEQFF. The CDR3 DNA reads TGTGCCAGCAGCCCGACAGGGGGGAAATCCTACAATGAGCAGTTCTTC.

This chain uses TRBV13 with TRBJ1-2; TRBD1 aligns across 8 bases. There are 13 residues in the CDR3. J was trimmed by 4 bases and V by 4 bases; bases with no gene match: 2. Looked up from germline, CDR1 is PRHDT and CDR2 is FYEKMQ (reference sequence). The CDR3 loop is CASSSGQGYGYTF. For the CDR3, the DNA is TGTGCCAGCAGCTCTGGACAGGGCTATGGCTACACCTTC.

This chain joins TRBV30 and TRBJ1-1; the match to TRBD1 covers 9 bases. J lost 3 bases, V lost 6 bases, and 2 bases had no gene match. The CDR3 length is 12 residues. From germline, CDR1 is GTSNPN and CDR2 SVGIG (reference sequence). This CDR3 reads CACDRGYTEAFF. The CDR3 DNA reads TGTGCCTGCGACAGGGGGTACACTGAAGCTTTCTTT.

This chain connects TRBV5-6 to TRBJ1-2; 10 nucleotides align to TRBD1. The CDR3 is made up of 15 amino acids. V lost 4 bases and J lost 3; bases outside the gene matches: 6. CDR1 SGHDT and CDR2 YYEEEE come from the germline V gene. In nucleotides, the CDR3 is TGTGCCAGCAGCGAGACAGGGGGCGCCGACTATGGCTACACCTTC. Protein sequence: CASSETGGADYGYTF.

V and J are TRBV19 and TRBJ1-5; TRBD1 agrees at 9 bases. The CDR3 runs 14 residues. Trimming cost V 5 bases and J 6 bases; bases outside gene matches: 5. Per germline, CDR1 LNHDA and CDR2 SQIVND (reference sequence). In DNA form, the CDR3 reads TGTGCCAGTAGTGGACAGGGGAGGACTCAGCCCCAGCATTTT. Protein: CASSGQGRTQPQHF. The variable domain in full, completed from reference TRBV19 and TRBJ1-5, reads DGGITQSPKYLFRKEGQNVTLSCEQNLNHDAMYWYRQDPGQGLRLIYYSQIVNDFQKGDIAEGYSVSREKKESFPLTVTSAQKNPTAFYLCASSGQGRTQPQHFGDGTRLSIL.

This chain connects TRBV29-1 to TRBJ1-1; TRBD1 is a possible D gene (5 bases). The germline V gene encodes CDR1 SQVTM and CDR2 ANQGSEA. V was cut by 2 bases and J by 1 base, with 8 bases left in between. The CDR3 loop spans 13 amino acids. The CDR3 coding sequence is TGCAGCGTTGAACTCGGACAGAACACTGAAGCTTTCTTT. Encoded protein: CSVELGQNTEAFF.

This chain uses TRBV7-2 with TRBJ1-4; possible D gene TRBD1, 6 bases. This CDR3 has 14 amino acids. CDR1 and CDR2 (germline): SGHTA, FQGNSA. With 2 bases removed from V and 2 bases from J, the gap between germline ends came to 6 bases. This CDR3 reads CASSLQGTNEKLFF. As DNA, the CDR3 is TGTGCCAGCAGCTTACAGGGGACTAATGAAAAACTGTTTTTT.

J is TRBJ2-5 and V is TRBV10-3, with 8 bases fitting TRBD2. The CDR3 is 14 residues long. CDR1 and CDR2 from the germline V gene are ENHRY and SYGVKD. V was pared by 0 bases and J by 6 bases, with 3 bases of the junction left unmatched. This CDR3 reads CAISESGGGKTQYF. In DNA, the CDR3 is TGTGCCATCAGTGAGTCCGGCGGGGGGAAGACCCAGTACTTC.

The CDR3, as DNA: TGTGCCACCAGCAGAGAAAGAGGGAGCGGGGGGCCAACAAACATTCAGTACTTC. Its translation: CATSRERGSGGPTNIQYF. The chain links TRBV15 to TRBJ2-4; 9 bases are shared with TRBD2. The CDR3 is 18 residues long. V dropped 0 bases and J dropped 6; count of bases not matched to a gene: 12. The germline V gene encodes CDR1 LNHNV and CDR2 YYDKDF (reference sequence).

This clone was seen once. The DNA of the CDR3 is TGTGCCAGCAGATCCGGGACAGGCTCCTACGAGCAGTACTTC. This sequence encodes CASRSGTGSYEQYF. V gene TRBV2 combines with J gene TRBJ2-7; 8 bases match TRBD1. This CDR3 region has 14 residues. The V gene end was trimmed by 6 bases and the J gene end by 0 bases; junction bases not matched to a gene: 4. Per the germline V gene, CDR1 is SNHLY and CDR2 is FYNNEI.

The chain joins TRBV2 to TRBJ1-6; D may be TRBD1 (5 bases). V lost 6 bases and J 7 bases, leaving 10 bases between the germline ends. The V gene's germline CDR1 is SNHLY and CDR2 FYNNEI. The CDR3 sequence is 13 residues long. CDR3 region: CASRGEENSPLHF. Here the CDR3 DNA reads TGTGCCAGCAGGGGGGAGGAGAATTCACCCCTCCACTTT. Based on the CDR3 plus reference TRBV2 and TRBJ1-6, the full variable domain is EPEVTQTPSHQVTQMGQEVILRCVPISNHLYFYWYRQILGQKVEFLVSFYNNEISEKSEIFDDQFSVERPDGSNFTLKIRSTKLEDSAMYFCASRGEENSPLHFGNGTRLTVT.

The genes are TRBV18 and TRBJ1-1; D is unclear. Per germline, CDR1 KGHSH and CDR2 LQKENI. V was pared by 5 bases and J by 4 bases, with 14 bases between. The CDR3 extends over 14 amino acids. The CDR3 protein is CASSTGGGGTEAFF. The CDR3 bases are TGTGCCAGCTCAACCGGTGGCGGAGGCACTGAAGCTTTCTTT.

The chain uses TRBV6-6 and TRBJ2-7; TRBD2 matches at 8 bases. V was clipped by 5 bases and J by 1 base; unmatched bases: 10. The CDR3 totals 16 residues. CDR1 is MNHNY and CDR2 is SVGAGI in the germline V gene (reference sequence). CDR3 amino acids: CASSRAGEITSYEQYF. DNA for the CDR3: TGTGCCAGCAGTCGAGCGGGGGAGATCACTTCCTACGAGCAGTACTTC.

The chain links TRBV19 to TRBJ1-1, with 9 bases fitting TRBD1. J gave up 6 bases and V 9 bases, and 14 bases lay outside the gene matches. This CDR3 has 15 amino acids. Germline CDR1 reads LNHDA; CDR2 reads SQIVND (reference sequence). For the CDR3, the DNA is TGTGCCAGGAATTGGGTCAACAGGGGGCAATCTGAAGCTTTCTTT. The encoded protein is CARNWVNRGQSEAFF.

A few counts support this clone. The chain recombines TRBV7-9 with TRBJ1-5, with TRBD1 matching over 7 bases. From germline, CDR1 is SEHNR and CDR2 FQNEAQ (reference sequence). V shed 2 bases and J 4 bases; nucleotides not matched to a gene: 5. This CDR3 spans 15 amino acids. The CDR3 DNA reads TGTGCCAGCAGCTTATGGGGGACAGATAATCAGCCCCAGCATTTT. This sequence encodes CASSLWGTDNQPQHF.